Presented here are 14 T cell receptor beta chains from one specimen sequenced in a study of technical replicates of blood from a handful of donors. This table comes from immunoSEQ multiplex PCR, and its TCRdb copy is limited to in-frame clones, with some not included. The sample has about 88,000 clones; just under 95% are singletons. Sequenced material: T cells isolated from PBMCs. Receptors were obtained from a human donor in good health.

V gene TRBV12-5 combines with J gene TRBJ2-7; weak D call: TRBD2 (6 bases). CDR3 size: 13 residues. Per the germline V gene, CDR1 is LGHNT and CDR2 is FRNRAP. V lost 2 bases, J lost 3 bases, and 8 bases lay in between. CDR3 amino acids: CASGLSTSYEQYF. CDR3 coding DNA: TGTGCTAGTGGTTTGTCGACTAGCTACGAGCAGTACTTC.

The chain links TRBV10-1 to TRBJ2-2, with 7 bases identical to TRBD2. J lost 4 bases, V lost 4 bases, and 15 bases had no gene match. This CDR3 comprises 18 residues. Germline CDR1 WNHNN, CDR2 SYGVQD (reference sequence). The CDR3: CASSGPLRKREATGELFF. CDR3 bases: TGCGCCAGCAGTGGGCCTCTGAGGAAGCGGGAAGCCACCGGGGAGCTGTTTTTT.

The chain uses TRBV6-1 and TRBJ2-1, with D maybe TRBD1 (6 bases). V gave up 6 bases and J gave up 4 bases, with 10 bases separating them. This CDR3 contains 13 residues. Per the germline V gene, CDR1 is MNHNS and CDR2 is SASEGT. The DNA of the CDR3 is TGTGCCAGCAGCAAGGACAGTTACAATGAGCAGTTCTTC. Translating it yields CASSKDSYNEQFF.

This chain's CDR3 is CASSLASSGGQGDTQYF. Written as DNA, the CDR3 is TGTGCCAGCAGCTTAGCGAGTAGCGGGGGCCAGGGAGATACGCAGTATTTT. The chain recombines TRBV13 with TRBJ2-3, with TRBD2 matching 9 bases. The CDR3 has 17 residues. Germline trimming cut 1 base from V and 5 bases from J; bases unmatched to any gene: 10. The germline V gene encodes CDR1 PRHDT and CDR2 FYEKMQ (reference sequence).

The rearrangement uses TRBV11-2 and TRBJ1-4; 7 bases align to TRBD1. Germline-derived CDR1 and CDR2 are SGHAT and FQNNGV. This CDR3 is 15 amino acids long. V lost 5 bases, J lost 12 bases, and 15 bases stayed unmatched. This CDR3 reads CASSHDRAGSLELFF. CDR3 sequence (DNA): TGTGCCAGCAGCCATGACAGGGCCGGGTCCTTGGAACTGTTTTTT.

This chain uses TRBV11-3 with TRBJ2-3; D is ambiguous. The germline gives CDR1 SGHNT, CDR2 YENEEA. The CDR3 contains 15 residues. V was trimmed by 4 bases and J by 0 bases, leaving 11 bases between them. The CDR3, as DNA: TGTGCCAGCAGCTACCATTCCAGTAGCACAGATACGCAGTATTTT. It translates to CASSYHSSSTDTQYF.

This chain joins TRBV5-6 and TRBJ1-1; D call uncertain. Germline V gene data show CDR1 as SGHDT and CDR2 as YYEEEE. The CDR3 covers 16 residues. The V end was cut by 4 bases, the J end by 4 bases, with 20 bases between. As DNA, the CDR3 is TGTGCCAGCAGCGTGACTACGGGATTTACGGGCACTGAAGCTTTCTTT. This translates into CASSVTTGFTGTEAFF.

The CDR3 nucleotides read TGTGCCAGCAGCTCGGGACTAGCGGAGCAAGAGACCCAGTACTTC. Its translation is CASSSGLAEQETQYF. The V call is TRBV7-9, the J call TRBJ2-5; 11 bases are a match to TRBD2. Germline CDR1 is SEHNR and CDR2 is FQNEAQ (reference sequence). The CDR3 runs to 15 residues. Trimming at V came to 4 bases and at J to 2 bases, leaving 3 bases not matched to a gene.

This chain uses TRBV23-1 with TRBJ2-1; TRBD1 matches 8 bases. TRBV23-1 is treated as an ORF (open reading frame) with a function not yet certain. V lost 6 bases and J lost 2; bases outside the gene matches: 9. The CDR3 is made up of 16 amino acids. CDR3 nucleotides: TGCGCCAGCAGAGAGAACCGGACAGGGCCCTACAATGAGCAGTTCTTC. It specifies CASRENRTGPYNEQFF.

The chain uses TRBV5-1 and TRBJ1-1, with D possibly matching TRBD1 (5 bases). This CDR3 region has 16 residues. V was cut by 6 bases and J by 3 bases, with 21 bases left in between. Germline V gene data show CDR1 as SGHRS and CDR2 as YFSETQ. Here the CDR3 DNA reads TGCGCCAGCACCGGACGAGCCAGGGATCCCCACACTGAAGCTTTCTTT. The encoded protein is CASTGRARDPHTEAFF. The full variable domain, rest sourced from reference TRBV5-1 and TRBJ1-1, is KAGVTQTPRYLIKTRGQQVTLSCSPISGHRSVSWYQQTPGQGLQFLFEYFSETQRNKGNFPGRFSGRQFSNSRSEMNVSTLELGDSALYLCASTGRARDPHTEAFFGQGTRLTVV.

The chain recombines TRBV29-1 with TRBJ1-4; 7 nucleotides agree with TRBD1. CDR3 length: 15 residues. Germline loops: CDR1 SQVTM, CDR2 ANQGSEA. With V trimmed by 4 bases and J by 0 bases, 5 bases remained unmatched. CDR3 sequence reads: CSVARTGATNEKLFF. CDR3 DNA: TGCAGCGTTGCCCGGACAGGCGCAACTAATGAAAAACTGTTTTTT. Full variable domain (outside the CDR3, taken from reference TRBV29-1 and TRBJ1-4): SAVISQKPSRDICQRGTSLTIQCQVDSQVTMMFWYRQQPGQSLTLIATANQGSEATYESGFVIDKFPISRPNLTFSTLTVSNMSPEDSSIYLCSVARTGATNEKLFFGSGTQLSVL.

The chain is built from TRBV27 and TRBJ2-1; 8 positions match TRBD1. The CDR3 covers 16 residues. Germline-derived CDR1 and CDR2 are MNHEY and SMNVEV (reference sequence). V trimming: 1 base; J trimming: 2 bases; junction bases outside the gene matches: 4. The CDR3 sequence: CASSLLGTGAYNEQFF. CDR3 sequence (DNA): TGTGCCAGCAGTTTATTGGGGACAGGAGCCTACAATGAGCAGTTCTTC.

The genes are TRBV11-3 and TRBJ2-1, with 8 bases aligning to TRBD2. This CDR3 is built from 15 residues. V lost 2 bases and J lost 0; bases outside the gene matches: 0. The germline V gene has CDR1 SGHNT and CDR2 YENEEA. CDR3 sequence: CASSLTSGSYNEQFF. The CDR3 DNA is TGTGCCAGCAGCTTAACTAGCGGCTCCTACAATGAGCAGTTCTTC.

The chain is built from TRBV10-3 and TRBJ1-2, with D possibly being TRBD1 (6 bases). This CDR3 is 11 amino acids long. From germline, CDR1 is ENHRY and CDR2 SYGVKD. V was shortened by 6 bases and J by 6 bases, with 8 bases between the two germline ends. CDR3 coding DNA: TGTGCCATCAGCAACAGGGATGGCTACACCTTC. Amino acid sequence: CAISNRDGYTF.